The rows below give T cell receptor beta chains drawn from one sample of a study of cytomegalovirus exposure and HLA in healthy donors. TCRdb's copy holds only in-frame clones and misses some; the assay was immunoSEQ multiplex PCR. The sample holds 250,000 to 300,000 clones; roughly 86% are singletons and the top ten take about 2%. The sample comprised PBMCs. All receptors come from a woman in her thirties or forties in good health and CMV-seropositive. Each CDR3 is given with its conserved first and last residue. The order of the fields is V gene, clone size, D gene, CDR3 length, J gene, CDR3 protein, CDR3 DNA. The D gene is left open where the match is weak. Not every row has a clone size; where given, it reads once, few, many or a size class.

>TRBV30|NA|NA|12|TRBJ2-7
CAWSLDSYEQYF
TGTGCCTGGAGTTTAGATAGCTACGAGCAGTACTTC
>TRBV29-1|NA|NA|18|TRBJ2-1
CSVEGLDQFPFSYNEQFF
TGCAGCGTTGAAGGGTTAGATCAATTTCCTTTCTCCTACAATGAGCAGTTCTTC
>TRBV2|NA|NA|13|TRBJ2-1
CARTPGLPVEQFF
TGTGCCAGGACACCGGGACTTCCGGTTGAGCAGTTCTTC
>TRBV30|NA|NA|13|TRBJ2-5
CAWSPRLEETQYF
TGTGCCTGGAGTCCTCGACTGGAAGAGACCCAGTACTTC
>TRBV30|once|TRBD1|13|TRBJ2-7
CAWSADRGYEQYF
TGTGCCTGGAGTGCGGACAGGGGCTACGAGCAGTACTTC
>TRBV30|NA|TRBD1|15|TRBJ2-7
CAWSVKGQGLYEQYF
TGTGCCTGGAGTGTAAAGGGACAGGGACTCTACGAGCAGTACTTC
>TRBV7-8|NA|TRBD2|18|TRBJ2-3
CASSLVATSGRRTDTQYF
TGTGCCAGCAGCTTAGTGGCGACTAGCGGGAGAAGAACAGATACGCAGTATTTT
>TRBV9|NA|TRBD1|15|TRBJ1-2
CASSDGPTGDYGYTF
TGTGCCAGCAGCGACGGCCCCACAGGGGACTATGGCTACACCTTC
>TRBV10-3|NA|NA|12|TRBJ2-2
CANGANTGELFF
TGTGCCAACGGGGCGAACACCGGGGAGCTGTTTTTT
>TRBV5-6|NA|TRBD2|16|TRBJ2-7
CASSSELSGAAYEQYF
TGTGCCAGCAGCTCCGAGCTTAGCGGGGCCGCCTACGAGCAGTACTTC
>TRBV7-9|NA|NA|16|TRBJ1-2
CASSLGGDTTNYGYTF
TGTGCCAGCAGCTTAGGGGGGGATACTACTAACTATGGCTACACCTTC
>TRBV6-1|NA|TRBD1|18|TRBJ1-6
CASSEIQRRQGANSPLHF
TGTGCCAGCAGTGAAATCCAAAGGCGGCAGGGGGCGAATTCACCCCTCCACTTT
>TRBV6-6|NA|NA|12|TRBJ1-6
CASMNAASPLHF
TGTGCCAGCATGAACGCGGCGTCACCCCTCCACTTT
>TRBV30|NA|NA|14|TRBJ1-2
CAWSVRGGVARYTF
TGTGCCTGGAGTGTTCGTGGCGGGGTGGCCCGCTACACCTTC
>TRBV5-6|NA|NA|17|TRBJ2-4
CASSKSLGEFAKNIQYF
TGTGCCAGCAGCAAGTCTTTGGGAGAGTTCGCCAAAAACATTCAGTACTTC
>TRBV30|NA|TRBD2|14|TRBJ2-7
CAWSVSGGSYEQYF
TGTGCCTGGAGTGTGAGCGGGGGCTCCTACGAGCAGTACTTC
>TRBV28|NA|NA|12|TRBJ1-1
CASSLSGRAAFF
TGTGCCAGCAGTTTATCTGGGCGGGCAGCTTTCTTT
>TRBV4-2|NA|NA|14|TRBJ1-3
CASSQDTAGNTIYF
TGTGCCAGCAGCCAAGACACTGCTGGAAACACCATATATTTT
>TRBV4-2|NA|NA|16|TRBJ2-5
CASSQESETYQETQYF
TGTGCCAGCAGCCAAGAGAGCGAGACGTACCAAGAGACCCAGTACTTC
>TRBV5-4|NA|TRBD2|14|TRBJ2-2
CASSPAGDTGELFF
TGTGCCAGCAGCCCGGCGGGGGACACCGGGGAGCTGTTTTTT
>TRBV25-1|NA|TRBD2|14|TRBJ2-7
CASRGGTLSYEQYF
TGTGCCAGCAGGGGGGGGACCCTCTCCTACGAGCAGTACTTC
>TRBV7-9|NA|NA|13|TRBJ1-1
CASSSPLNTEAFF
TGTGCCAGCAGTTCCCCGTTGAACACTGAAGCTTTCTTT
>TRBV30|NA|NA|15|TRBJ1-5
CAWTVRGASNQLQHF
TGTGCCTGGACCGTCCGGGGGGCAAGCAATCAGCTCCAGCATTTT
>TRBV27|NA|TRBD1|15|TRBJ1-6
CASRPPGQGNSPLHF
TGTGCCAGCAGACCTCCGGGACAGGGGAATTCACCCCTCCACTTT
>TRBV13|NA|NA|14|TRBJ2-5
CASSFTVYQETQYF
TGTGCCAGCAGCTTTACAGTTTATCAAGAGACCCAGTACTTC
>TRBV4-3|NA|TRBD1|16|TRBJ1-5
CASSQAWTGNNQPQHF
TGCGCCAGCAGCCAAGCGTGGACAGGGAACAATCAGCCCCAGCATTTT
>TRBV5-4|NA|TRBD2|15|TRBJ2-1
CASSLASGNYNEQFF
TGTGCCAGCAGCTTGGCTAGCGGGAATTACAATGAGCAGTTCTTC
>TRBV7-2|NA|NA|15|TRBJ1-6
CASSLAGGDHSPLHF
TGTGCCAGCAGCTTAGCTGGAGGGGATCACTCACCCCTCCACTTT
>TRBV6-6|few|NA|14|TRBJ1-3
CAASGLSPGNTIYF
TGTGCCGCATCCGGTCTGTCCCCTGGAAACACCATATATTTT
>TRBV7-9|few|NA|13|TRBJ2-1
CASSMHRVHEQFF
TGTGCCAGCAGCATGCACAGGGTCCATGAGCAGTTCTTC
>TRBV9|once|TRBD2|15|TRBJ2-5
CASSNGLVEPETQYF
TGTGCCAGCAGCAACGGACTAGTCGAGCCAGAGACCCAGTACTTC
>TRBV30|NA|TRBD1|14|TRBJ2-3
CAWSAQGASDTQYF
TGTGCCTGGAGTGCACAGGGGGCTTCAGATACGCAGTATTTT
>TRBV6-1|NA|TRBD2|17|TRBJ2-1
CASSEATGRGSYNEQFF
TGTGCCAGCAGTGAAGCTACGGGGCGGGGGTCCTACAATGAGCAGTTCTTC
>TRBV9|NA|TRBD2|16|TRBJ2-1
CASSVAGTSGRREQFF
TGTGCCAGCAGCGTCGCCGGGACTAGCGGACGCAGGGAGCAGTTCTTC
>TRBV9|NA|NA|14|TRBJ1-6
CASSVVGVDSPLHF
TGTGCCAGCAGCGTAGTAGGGGTCGATTCACCCCTCCACTTT
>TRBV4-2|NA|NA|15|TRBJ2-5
CASSPAAGQQETQYF
TGTGCCAGCAGCCCGGCCGCGGGCCAACAAGAGACCCAGTACTTC
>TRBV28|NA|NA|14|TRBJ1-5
CASRVGQMDQPQHF
TGTGCCAGCAGGGTGGGACAAATGGATCAGCCCCAGCATTTT
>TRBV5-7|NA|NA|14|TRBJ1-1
CASSLDRKNTEAFF
TGTGCCAGCAGCTTGGACAGGAAGAACACTGAAGCTTTCTTT
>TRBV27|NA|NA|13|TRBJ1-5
CASSWAPYQPQHF
TGTGCCAGCAGTTGGGCCCCATATCAGCCCCAGCATTTT
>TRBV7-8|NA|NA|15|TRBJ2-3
CASTPSGSSTDTQYF
TGTGCCAGCACCCCGAGCGGGTCTAGCACAGATACGCAGTATTTT
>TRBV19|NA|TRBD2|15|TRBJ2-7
CASSQRAGESYEQYF
TGTGCCAGTAGTCAGCGGGCGGGGGAATCCTACGAGCAGTACTTC
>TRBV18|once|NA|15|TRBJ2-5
CASSPLETLVETQYF
TGTGCCAGCTCACCCCTCGAGACACTGGTGGAGACCCAGTACTTC
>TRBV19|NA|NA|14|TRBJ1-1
CASSPDSSFTEAFF
TGTGCCAGTAGCCCGGACAGTTCTTTCACTGAAGCTTTCTTT
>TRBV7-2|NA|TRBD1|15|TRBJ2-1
CASSQTGTGYNEQFF
TGTGCCAGCAGCCAAACCGGGACAGGGTACAATGAGCAGTTCTTC
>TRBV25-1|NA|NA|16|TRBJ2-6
CASSDVDSSGANVLTF
TGTGCCAGCAGTGACGTGGACAGCTCTGGGGCCAACGTCCTGACTTTC
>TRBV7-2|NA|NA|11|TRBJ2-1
CASSFAGRAFF
TGTGCCAGCAGCTTCGCGGGACGGGCGTTCTTC
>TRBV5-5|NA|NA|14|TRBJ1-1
CASRLTGLNTEAFF
TGTGCCAGCAGATTGACAGGCTTGAACACTGAAGCTTTCTTT
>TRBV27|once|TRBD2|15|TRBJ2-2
CASRVAGGVTGELFF
TGTGCCAGCAGAGTAGCGGGAGGAGTAACGGGGGAGCTGTTTTTT
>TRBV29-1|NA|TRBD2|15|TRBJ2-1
CSVELTSGLYNEQFF
TGCAGCGTTGAGTTGACTAGCGGGTTGTACAATGAGCAGTTCTTC
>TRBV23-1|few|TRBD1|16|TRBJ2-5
CASSQSWTGVQETQYF
TGCGCCAGCAGTCAATCGTGGACAGGGGTACAAGAGACCCAGTACTTC
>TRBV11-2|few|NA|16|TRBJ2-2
CASSLRAGAETGELFF
TGTGCCAGCAGCTTAAGGGCGGGGGCGGAGACCGGGGAGCTGTTTTTT
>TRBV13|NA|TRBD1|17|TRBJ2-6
CASSPGQGAAGANVLTF
TGTGCCAGCAGCCCCGGACAGGGGGCGGCGGGGGCCAACGTCCTGACTTTC
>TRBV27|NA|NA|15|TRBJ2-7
CASRLTGHGSYEQYF
TGTGCCAGCAGGCTAACAGGTCATGGGTCCTACGAGCAGTACTTC
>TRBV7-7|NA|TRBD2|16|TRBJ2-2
CASSLAGGRNTGELFF
TGTGCCAGCAGCTTAGCGGGAGGGCGTAACACCGGGGAGCTGTTTTTT
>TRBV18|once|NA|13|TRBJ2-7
CASSPDRAYEQYF
TGTGCCAGCTCACCGGACAGAGCCTACGAGCAGTACTTC
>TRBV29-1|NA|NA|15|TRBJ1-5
CSPGGGSRGNQPQHF
TGCAGCCCTGGCGGTGGGAGTAGGGGCAATCAGCCCCAGCATTTT
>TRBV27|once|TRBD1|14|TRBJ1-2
CASSPGTGAYGYTF
TGTGCCAGCAGTCCCGGGACAGGGGCCTATGGCTACACCTTC
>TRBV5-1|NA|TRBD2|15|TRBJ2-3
CASSLWDYLTDTQYF
TGCGCCAGCAGCTTGTGGGACTACCTCACAGATACGCAGTATTTT
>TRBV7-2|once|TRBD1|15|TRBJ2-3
CASSLRTGGSDTQYF
TGTGCCAGCAGCCTAAGGACAGGGGGCTCAGATACGCAGTATTTT